These T cell receptor beta chains were read from a single sample in a study of cytomegalovirus exposure and HLA in healthy donors. The data were produced by immunoSEQ multiplex PCR, yet TCRdb's version contains in-frame clones alone and is incomplete. Of roughly 140,000 clones detected, approximately 80% appear once; the ten largest clones hold about 3.2%. The sequencing sample was made of PBMCs. All receptors derive from a female donor in good health and CMV-seronegative. The CDR3 runs from the conserved cysteine through the conserved F or W. Each record gives: V gene, D gene, CDR3 protein. A D gene is named only where the DNA matches it firmly.

TRBV28,-,CASRAHRVRAFF
TRBV18,-,CASSPNRASYNEQFF
TRBV2,-,CASSATGTVYEQYF
TRBV7-8,TRBD1,CASSQGTGSTQPQHF
TRBV6-1,-,CASSEGLQYQETQYF
TRBV30,-,CAWGSGANEKLFF
TRBV11-2,TRBD2,CASSVGLAGSSGANVLTF
TRBV2,-,CASRLLQGNTGELFF
TRBV4-1,-,CASSQSYRDHSGANVLTF
TRBV28,TRBD2,CASSPTGLAGIYEQYF
TRBV19,-,CASSIVLNTGELFF
TRBV28,TRBD2,CASNSGTAKNIQYF
TRBV27,-,CASSPRDKSYNEQFF
TRBV7-8,-,CASSLGGESEAFF
TRBV27,-,CASSLSGSHGYTF
TRBV5-1,TRBD2,CASSPRTSGGTKNIQYF
TRBV28,-,CASSTSAGVNTEAFF
TRBV5-5,TRBD1,CASSLEGGANQPQHF
TRBV29-1,TRBD2,CSVGGGNIQYF
TRBV9,TRBD2,CASSVGVAGATTGELFF
TRBV5-1,TRBD1,CASSEDRGSYNEQFF
TRBV18,-,CASSPWRTDTQYF
TRBV28,TRBD1,CASSPWDRGHGQYF
TRBV15,-,CATSRDPNYPRAAEAFF
TRBV28,-,CASSRGLVGTEAFF
TRBV18,TRBD1,CASSPTGMLNQPQHF
TRBV27,TRBD2,CASATSGRLYEQYF
TRBV6-5,-,CASSYQWSSTDTQYF
TRBV20-1,-,CSASGNYEQYF
TRBV29-1,-,CSVEEGSGGNTIYF
TRBV5-1,-,CASGPGRDSYNEQFF
TRBV29-1,-,CSVRLVGGGGELFF
TRBV29-1,-,CSVVGGKNTEAFF
TRBV7-9,-,CASSLNLAGAPNEKLFF
TRBV7-3,-,CASSLQGNTEAFF
TRBV7-9,-,CASRLYTDTQYF
TRBV28,-,CASSGGEQYF
TRBV5-1,-,CASSLDVMNTEAFF
TRBV6-1,TRBD1,CASSRQGTNEKLFF
TRBV14,-,CASSQERFYEQYF